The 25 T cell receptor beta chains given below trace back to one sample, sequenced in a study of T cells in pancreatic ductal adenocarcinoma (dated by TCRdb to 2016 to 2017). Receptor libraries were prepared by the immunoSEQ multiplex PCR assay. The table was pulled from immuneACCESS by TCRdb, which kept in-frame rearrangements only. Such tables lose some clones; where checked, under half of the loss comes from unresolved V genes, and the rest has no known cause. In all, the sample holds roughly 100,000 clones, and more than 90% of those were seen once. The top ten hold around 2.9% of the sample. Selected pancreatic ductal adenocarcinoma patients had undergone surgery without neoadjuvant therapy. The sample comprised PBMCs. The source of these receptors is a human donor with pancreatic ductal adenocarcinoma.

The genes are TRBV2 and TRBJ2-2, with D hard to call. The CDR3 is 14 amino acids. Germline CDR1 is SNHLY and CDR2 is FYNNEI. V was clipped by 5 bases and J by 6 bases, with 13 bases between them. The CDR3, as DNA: TGTGCCAGCAGTAGCGAGTGGGTAGCCGGGGAGCTGTTTTTT. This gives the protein CASSSEWVAGELFF. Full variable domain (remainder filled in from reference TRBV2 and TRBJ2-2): EPEVTQTPSHQVTQMGQEVILRCVPISNHLYFYWYRQILGQKVEFLVSFYNNEISEKSEIFDDQFSVERPDGSNFTLKIRSTKLEDSAMYFCASSSEWVAGELFFGEGSRLTVL.

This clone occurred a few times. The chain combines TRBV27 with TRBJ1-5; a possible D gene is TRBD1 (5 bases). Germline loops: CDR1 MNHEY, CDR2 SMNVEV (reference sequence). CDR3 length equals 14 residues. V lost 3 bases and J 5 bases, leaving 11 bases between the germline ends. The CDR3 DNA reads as TGTGCCAGCAGTTTTGGTGGGGGGGATCAGCCCCAGCATTTT. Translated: CASSFGGGDQPQHF.

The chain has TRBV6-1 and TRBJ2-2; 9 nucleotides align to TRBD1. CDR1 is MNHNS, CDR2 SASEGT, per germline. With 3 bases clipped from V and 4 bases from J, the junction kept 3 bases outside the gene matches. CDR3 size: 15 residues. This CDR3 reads CASSEGQGFTGELFF. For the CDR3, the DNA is TGTGCCAGCAGTGAGGGACAGGGTTTCACCGGGGAGCTGTTTTTT.

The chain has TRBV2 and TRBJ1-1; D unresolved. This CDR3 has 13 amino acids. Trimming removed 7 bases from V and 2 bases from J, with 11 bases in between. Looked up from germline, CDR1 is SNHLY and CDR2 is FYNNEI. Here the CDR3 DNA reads TGTGCCAGCAAGCGGTCGGTTAACACTGAAGCTTTCTTT. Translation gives CASKRSVNTEAFF.

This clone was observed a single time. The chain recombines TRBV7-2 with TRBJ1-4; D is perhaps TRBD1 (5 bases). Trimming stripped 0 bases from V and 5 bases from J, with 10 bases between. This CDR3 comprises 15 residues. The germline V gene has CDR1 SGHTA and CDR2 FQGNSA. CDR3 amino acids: CASSLAAGLNEKLFF. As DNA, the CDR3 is TGTGCCAGCAGCTTAGCCGCAGGGCTGAATGAAAAACTGTTTTTT.

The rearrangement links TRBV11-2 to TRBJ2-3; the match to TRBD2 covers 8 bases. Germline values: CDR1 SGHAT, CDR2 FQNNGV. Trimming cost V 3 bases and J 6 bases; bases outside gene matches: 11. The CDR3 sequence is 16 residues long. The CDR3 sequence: CASSFTGTSSIDTQYF. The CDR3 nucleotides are TGTGCCAGCAGCTTCACCGGGACTAGTTCTATCGATACGCAGTATTTT. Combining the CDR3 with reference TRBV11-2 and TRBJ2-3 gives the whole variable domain EAGVAQSPRYKIIEKRQSVAFWCNPISGHATLYWYQQILGQGPKLLIQFQNNGVVDDSQLPKDRFSAERLKGVDSTLKIQPAKLEDSAVYLCASSFTGTSSIDTQYFGPGTRLTVL.

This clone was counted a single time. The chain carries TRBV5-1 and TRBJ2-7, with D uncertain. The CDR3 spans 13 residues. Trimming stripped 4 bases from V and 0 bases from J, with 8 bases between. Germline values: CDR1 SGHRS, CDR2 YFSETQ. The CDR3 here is CASSISNSYEQYF. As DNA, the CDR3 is TGCGCCAGCAGCATTAGTAACTCCTACGAGCAGTACTTC.

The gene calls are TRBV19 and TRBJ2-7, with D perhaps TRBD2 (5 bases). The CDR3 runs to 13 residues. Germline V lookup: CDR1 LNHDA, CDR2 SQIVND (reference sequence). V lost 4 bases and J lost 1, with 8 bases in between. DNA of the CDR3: TGTGCCAGTAGTACCAGGACTTCCTACGAGCAGTACTTC. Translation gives CASSTRTSYEQYF.

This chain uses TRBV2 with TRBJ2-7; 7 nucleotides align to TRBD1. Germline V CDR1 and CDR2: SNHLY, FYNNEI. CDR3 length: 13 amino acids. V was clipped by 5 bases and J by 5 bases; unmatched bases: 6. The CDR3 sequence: CASSRTGVNEQYF. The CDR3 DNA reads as TGTGCCAGCAGTCGGACAGGAGTAAACGAGCAGTACTTC.

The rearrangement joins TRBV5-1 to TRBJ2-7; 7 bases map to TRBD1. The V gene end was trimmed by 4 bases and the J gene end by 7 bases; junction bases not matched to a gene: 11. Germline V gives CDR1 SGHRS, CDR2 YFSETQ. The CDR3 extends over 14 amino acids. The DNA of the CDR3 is TGCGCCAGCAGCCGACAGGGATCCCTGGGGGAGCAGTACTTC. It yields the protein CASSRQGSLGEQYF.

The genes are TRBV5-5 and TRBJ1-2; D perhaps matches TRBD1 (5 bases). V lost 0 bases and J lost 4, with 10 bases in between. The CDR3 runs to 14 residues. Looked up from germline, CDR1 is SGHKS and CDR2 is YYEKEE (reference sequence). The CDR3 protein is CASSLDRTRYGYTF. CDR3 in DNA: TGTGCCAGCAGCTTGGACAGGACGCGCTATGGCTACACCTTC.

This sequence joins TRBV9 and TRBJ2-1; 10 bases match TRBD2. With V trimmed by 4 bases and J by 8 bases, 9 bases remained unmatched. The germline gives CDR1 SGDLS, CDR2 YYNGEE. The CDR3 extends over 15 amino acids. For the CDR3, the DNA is TGTGCCAGCAGCACGGCTAGCGGGAGTAAGGATGAGCAGTTCTTC. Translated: CASSTASGSKDEQFF.

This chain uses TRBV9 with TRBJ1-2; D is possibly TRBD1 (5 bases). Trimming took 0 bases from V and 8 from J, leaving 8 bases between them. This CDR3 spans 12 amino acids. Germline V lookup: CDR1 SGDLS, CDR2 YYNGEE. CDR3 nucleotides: TGTGCCAGCAGCGTAGCGGGGGGGGGCTACACCTTC. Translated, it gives CASSVAGGGYTF.

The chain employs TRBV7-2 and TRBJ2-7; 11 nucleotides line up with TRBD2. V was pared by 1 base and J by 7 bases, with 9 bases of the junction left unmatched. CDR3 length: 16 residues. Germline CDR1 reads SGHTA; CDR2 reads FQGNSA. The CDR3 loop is CASSLEGSSGRSEQYF. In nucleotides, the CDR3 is TGTGCCAGCAGCTTAGAAGGCTCTAGCGGGAGGAGTGAGCAGTACTTC.

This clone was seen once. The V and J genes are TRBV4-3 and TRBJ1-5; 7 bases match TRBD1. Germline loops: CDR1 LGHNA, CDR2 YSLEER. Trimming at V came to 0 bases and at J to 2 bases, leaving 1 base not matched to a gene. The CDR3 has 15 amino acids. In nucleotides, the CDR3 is TGCGCCAGCAGCCAAGAAGGGGGCCGCAATCAGCCCCAGCATTTT. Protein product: CASSQEGGRNQPQHF.

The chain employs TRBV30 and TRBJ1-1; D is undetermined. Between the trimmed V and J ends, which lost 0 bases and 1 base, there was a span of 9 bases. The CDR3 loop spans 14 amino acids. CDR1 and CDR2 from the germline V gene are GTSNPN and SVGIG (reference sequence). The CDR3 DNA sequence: TGTGCCTGGAGTGTACTAATCAGGAACACTGAAGCTTTCTTT. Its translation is CAWSVLIRNTEAFF.

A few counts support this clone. The CDR3 DNA sequence: TGTGCCAGCAGCCCGGGAACAGGGGAGGACGAGCAGTACTTC. Protein: CASSPGTGEDEQYF. The genes are TRBV6-1 and TRBJ2-7, with D tentatively TRBD1 (7 bases). CDR3 length equals 14 residues. From germline, CDR1 is MNHNS and CDR2 SASEGT. V shed 6 bases and J shed 5 bases, with 17 bases lying between them.

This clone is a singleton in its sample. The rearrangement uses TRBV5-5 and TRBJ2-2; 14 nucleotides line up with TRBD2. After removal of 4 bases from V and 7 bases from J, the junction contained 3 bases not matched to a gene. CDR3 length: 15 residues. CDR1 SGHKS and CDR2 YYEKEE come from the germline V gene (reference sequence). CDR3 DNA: TGTGCCAGCAGCCAGGGACTAGCGGGAGACGGGGAGCTGTTTTTT. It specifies CASSQGLAGDGELFF.

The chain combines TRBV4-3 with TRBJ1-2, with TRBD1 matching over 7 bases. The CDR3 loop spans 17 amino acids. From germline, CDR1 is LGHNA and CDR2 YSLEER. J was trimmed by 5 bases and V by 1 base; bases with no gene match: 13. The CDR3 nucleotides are TGCGCCAGCAGCCAAGGACTAGGACAGGACCAATTGTATGGCTACACCTTC. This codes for CASSQGLGQDQLYGYTF.

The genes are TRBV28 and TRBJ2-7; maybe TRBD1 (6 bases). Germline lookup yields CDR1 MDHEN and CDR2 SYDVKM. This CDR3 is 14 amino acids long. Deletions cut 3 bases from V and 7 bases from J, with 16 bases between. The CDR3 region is CASSFQQGTGEQYF. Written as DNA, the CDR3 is TGTGCCAGCAGTTTCCAACAGGGCACGGGGGAGCAGTACTTC.

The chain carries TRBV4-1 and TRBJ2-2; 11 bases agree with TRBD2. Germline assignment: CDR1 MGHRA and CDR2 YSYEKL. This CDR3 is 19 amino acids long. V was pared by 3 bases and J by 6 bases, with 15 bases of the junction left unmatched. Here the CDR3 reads CASSQPGTSGPKGAGELFF. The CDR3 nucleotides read TGCGCCAGCAGCCAGCCCGGGACTAGCGGACCTAAAGGGGCCGGGGAGCTGTTTTTT.

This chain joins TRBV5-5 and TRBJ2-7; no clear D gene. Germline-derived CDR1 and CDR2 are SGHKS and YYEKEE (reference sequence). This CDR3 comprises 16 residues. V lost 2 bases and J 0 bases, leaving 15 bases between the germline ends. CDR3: CASSLNVPSGSYEQYF. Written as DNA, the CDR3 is TGTGCCAGCAGCTTAAACGTACCTTCGGGCTCCTACGAGCAGTACTTC.

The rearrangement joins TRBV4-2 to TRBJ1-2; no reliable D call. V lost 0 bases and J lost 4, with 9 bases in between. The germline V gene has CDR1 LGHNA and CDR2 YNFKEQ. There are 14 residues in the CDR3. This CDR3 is CASSQDPGVYGYTF. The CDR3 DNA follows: TGTGCCAGCAGCCAAGATCCCGGAGTCTATGGCTACACCTTC.

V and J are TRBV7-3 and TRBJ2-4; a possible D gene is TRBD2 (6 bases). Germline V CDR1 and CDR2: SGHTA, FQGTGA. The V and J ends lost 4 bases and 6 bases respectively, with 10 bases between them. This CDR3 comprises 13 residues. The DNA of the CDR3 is TGTGCCAGCAGCTACGGGAGTGGAAACATTCAGTACTTC. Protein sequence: CASSYGSGNIQYF.

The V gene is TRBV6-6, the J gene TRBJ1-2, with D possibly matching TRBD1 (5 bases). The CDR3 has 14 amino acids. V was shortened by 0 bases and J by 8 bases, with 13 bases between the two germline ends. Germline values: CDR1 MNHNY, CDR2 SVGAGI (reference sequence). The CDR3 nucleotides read TGTGCCAGCAGTTACTCGAACCAGGGCAACGGCTACACCTTC. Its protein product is CASSYSNQGNGYTF.